A single sample gave rise to the 2 T cell receptor beta chains below, sequenced in a study of response to subunit inactivated influenza vaccine. TCRdb re-called the RT-PCR reads with MiXCR, one entry per CDR3 protein. Of 860,000 or so distinct CDR3 sequences in the sample, about 20% were seen once. The sequences come from PBMCs from blood, collected approximately 5 days after vaccination. The source is a man aged 50-59 years who received an inactivated influenza vaccine.

The table lists this clonotype with a few counts. The chain links TRBV12-3 or TRBV12-4 to TRBJ2-2; 7 positions match TRBD1. V shed 6 bases, J shed 5 bases, and the junction held 3 bases outside the gene matches. This CDR3 comprises 13 residues. The CDR3, as DNA: TGTGCCAGCAGGGCCAGGGGGACCGGGGAGCTGTTTTTT. Translation gives CASRARGTGELFF.

The J gene is TRBJ2-5, the V gene TRBV20-1, with D perhaps matching TRBD2 (7 bases). This CDR3 region has 13 residues. V lost 2 bases to trimming and J lost 5 bases, with 12 bases between them. Germline CDR1 DFQATT, CDR2 SNEGSKA (reference sequence). The CDR3 reads CSARRGGGETQYF. Here the CDR3 DNA reads TGCAGTGCTAGAAGGGGGGGCGGGGAGACCCAGTACTTC.